This section outlines one T cell receptor beta chain sequence together with its context. Its target is unknown. CDR3 length equals 15 residues. V was shortened by 5 bases and J by 3 bases, with 17 bases between the two germline ends. Germline assignment: CDR1 MDHEN and CDR2 SYDVKM. The PCR had 60 Vbeta and 13 Jbeta primers. The repertoire was sequenced with immunoSEQ multiplex PCR; TCRdb's copy has only in-frame clones and lacks some. The profile covers roughly 200,000 clones, with approximately 80% appearing a single time and 11% to 15% taken by the ten largest. This entry belongs to a study of cytomegalovirus exposure and HLA in healthy donors. In the study overall: An early release of data contained about 85 million unique TCRs, which came from HLA-typed donors. Study results and limitations: The study had only CMV serostatus as immune exposure information. Of the V segments, some could not be distinguished, including TRBV6-2 and TRBV6-3, and were excluded. It was reported in a later analysis that an Asian-associated ancestry cluster showed fewer N-insertions than the roughly 620-donor mean.

V is TRBV28 and J is TRBJ2-7; D might be TRBD1 (5 bases). The sample taken for sequencing was PBMCs. This receptor was taken from a woman in her twenties or thirties in good health and CMV-seropositive. The CDR3 is CASSTWGGLIYEQYF. The DNA of the CDR3 is TGTGCCAGCAGTACCTGGGGCGGCCTTATCTACGAGCAGTACTTC.